The text below deals with one T cell receptor (beta chain). Its antigen is unknown. Base quality data are lacking; no much larger clone is found one base away. This specimen comes from a study of Ad26.COV2.S vaccination and SARS-CoV-2 variants (dated by TCRdb to about 2021). With regard to the full study: Donors in the vaccine arm were drawn from COV1001, a multicentre, randomized, double-blind, placebo-controlled phase I-IIa trial testing Ad26.COV2.S in healthy adults. A total of 32 samples were included in the TCR-sequenced set, comprising about 20 Ad26.COV2.S vaccine recipients, 5 placebo recipients and 8 SARS-CoV-2 convalescent individuals. Ad26.COV2.S was administered intramuscularly at a dose of 5x10^10 or 1x10^11 viral particles, either as one shot or as two shots given 56 days apart. Throughout the experiments and outcome assessment, investigators stayed blinded to trial group allocation. Trial participants were randomized into five groups of five: low-dose or high-dose Ad26.COV2.S given once or twice, or placebo on both occasions. Sequencing of the TCRbeta repertoire served to evaluate the specificity and breadth of SARS-CoV-2-reactive T cell receptors following Ad26.COV2.S vaccination. General findings and caveats noted by the study authors: The authors noted that total T cell responses may have been underestimated by the TCR breadth and depth analyses. Ad26.COV2.S recipients had higher spike-specific TCR breadth than placebo recipients (P = 0.0014). After vaccination, substantial breadth of spike-specific CD8+ and CD4+ T cell responses was reported. Comparing responses between vaccine doses or regimens was not something the study was powered to do. Comparable non-spike TCR breadth was observed between vaccine and placebo recipients, consistent with only spike being contained in the vaccine.

Taken from cysteine to phenylalanine, the CDR3 has 13 residues. Only the CDR3 DNA is retained, 39 bases long and in frame from the first base. The trim is 1 base for V and 3 bases for J, with a gap of 7 bases between the germline ends. CDR1 SGHNT and CDR2 YYREEE are derived from the germline V gene (reference sequence). The treatment or condition label of this sample denotes: about 20 received Ad26.COV2.S at low or high dose, single or two shots; 5 received placebo; per-sample allocation not given. For vaccine and placebo recipients, repertoires were sequenced using samples collected on day 63 after the first injection. In Cohort 1b, about 25 adults aged 18-55 years were enrolled at a single site in Boston, USA, between 29 July and 7 August 2020. As a vaccine, Ad26.COV2.S was a replication-incompetent adenovirus type 26 vector that expressed a prefusion-stabilized SARS-CoV-2 spike protein derived from the original Wuhan strain.

The immunoSEQ Assay was the method used to sequence TCRbeta CDR3 regions. After extraction, genomic DNA underwent amplification by bias-controlled multiplex PCR, followed by high-throughput sequencing. In the authors' own workflow: Collapsing and filtering of sequences were performed to quantify the absolute abundance of each unique TCRbeta CDR3 region. Usable DNA was measured by amplifying reference genes present in all nucleated cells, and TCRbeta template counts were normalized to that usable DNA to estimate T cell fraction. Repertoire TCRs were annotated as SARS-CoV-2-specific by exact matching of V gene, CDR3 amino acid sequence and J gene to a known reactive TCR set. The reference SARS-CoV-2 TCR set came from MIRA and was filtered for enrichment in COVID-19-positive ImmuneCODE repertoires, removing public or cross-reactive TCRs. Using the MIRA antigens, annotated TCRs were further analysed by specific ORF or by position within an ORF. Depth was the summed frequency of annotated unique rearrangements, while breadth was defined as annotated unique rearrangements over total unique productive rearrangements. Group comparisons of TCR breadth used two-sided Wilcoxon rank-sum tests. Drawn from immuneACCESS, this table holds only the in-frame rearrangements with V and J called that TCRdb kept. Clones are partly lost; checked studies trace under half to an unresolved V gene and leave the rest unexplained. Clone size and V and J calls were adopted from that table, with D and trimming inferred from the DNA. Present in this sample are 300,000 to 350,000 clones, around 84% of which were seen just once. The top ten clonotypes cover 1.5% to 2% of the sample.

The sequenced sample was peripheral blood, obtained in a trial of Ad26.COV2.S vaccine versus placebo. This clonotype was obtained from a person aged 18 to 65 who received the Ad26.COV2.S COVID-19 vaccine or a placebo. The rearrangement joined TRBV5-4 to TRBJ2-5; the D gene remains uncertain. The CDR3 reads as follows: CASSLSQKETQYF. Here is the DNA: TGTGCCAGCAGCTTGTCCCAAAAAGAGACCCAGTACTTC.